The 14 T cell receptor beta chains reported below all come from one sample, sequenced in a study of a mutant IDH1 vaccine in newly diagnosed glioma. Profiling relied on immunoSEQ multiplex PCR, and the TCRdb table lists in-frame clones only, not all of them. The sample yields nearly 55,000 clones, 70% to 90% seen once. Antigens of these TCRs are unknown. Time point: week 5, during vaccination. Every vaccine dose comprised 300 ug of mutant IDH1 20-mer peptide plus topical imiquimod. The sample was PBMCs, taken from a glioma patient whose treatment included an IDH1 peptide vaccine. These receptors were taken from a young man with glioma.

V and J are TRBV7-8 and TRBJ2-2; 14 bases agree with TRBD2. The V segment lost 5 bases and the J segment 2 bases; nucleotides outside the gene matches: 4. The CDR3 length is 17 residues. CDR1 and CDR2 (germline): SGHVS, FQNEAQ. The CDR3 region has the DNA TGTGCCAGCAGCCCGGGACTAGCGGGAGTAAACACCGGGGAGCTGTTTTTT. Translated: CASSPGLAGVNTGELFF.

The chain carries TRBV2 and TRBJ2-3; perhaps TRBD2 as D (6 bases). Trimming removed 6 bases from V and 4 bases from J, with 8 bases in between. This CDR3 comprises 12 residues. Germline CDR1 and CDR2: SNHLY and FYNNEI. The chain's CDR3 is CASRWGADTQYF. The DNA for the CDR3 is TGTGCCAGCAGGTGGGGGGCAGATACGCAGTATTTT.

The chain is built from TRBV15 and TRBJ2-3; TRBD1 aligns across 9 bases. V gave up 3 bases and J gave up 4 bases; unmatched junction bases: 5. The germline gives CDR1 LNHNV, CDR2 YYDKDF (reference sequence). The CDR3 contains 15 residues. The CDR3 protein is CATSSRTGVADTQYF. CDR3 bases: TGTGCCACCAGCAGCCGGACAGGGGTTGCAGATACGCAGTATTTT.

The rearrangement uses TRBV6-6 and TRBJ2-1; D is perhaps TRBD1 or TRBD2 (5 bases each). This CDR3 is 15 amino acids long. The V gene's germline CDR1 is MNHNY and CDR2 SVGAGI (reference sequence). Trimming removed 3 bases from V and 12 bases from J, with 21 bases in between. This CDR3 reads CASSYEQASRAGQFF. For the CDR3, the DNA is TGTGCCAGCAGTTATGAACAGGCTTCGAGGGCTGGGCAGTTCTTC.

The rearrangement joins TRBV9 to TRBJ1-5; weak D call: TRBD1 (5 bases). Per germline, CDR1 SGDLS and CDR2 YYNGEE. The V gene lost 3 bases and the J gene lost 6 bases, with 13 bases spanning the gap. The CDR3 runs 14 residues. The CDR3 DNA reads TGTGCCAGCAGCGCATCTGGGGGGGGTCAGCCCCAGCATTTT. This translates into CASSASGGGQPQHF. The full variable domain, completed using reference TRBV9 and TRBJ1-5, is DSGVTQTPKHLITATGQRVTLRCSPRSGDLSVYWYQQSLDQGLQFLIQYYNGEERAKGNILERFSAQQFPDLHSELNLSSLELGDSALYFCASSASGGGQPQHFGDGTRLSIL.

This chain uses TRBV9 with TRBJ2-7; D might be TRBD1 or TRBD2, each matching 5 bases. Germline V lookup: CDR1 SGDLS, CDR2 YYNGEE. This CDR3 contains 15 residues. V was shortened by 3 bases and J by 5 bases, with 18 bases between the two germline ends. CDR3 DNA sequence: TGTGCCAGCAGCGGACAGAGGGGATTCGGGAACGAGCAGTACTTC. Encoded protein: CASSGQRGFGNEQYF. Complete variable domain (other parts from reference TRBV9 and TRBJ2-7): DSGVTQTPKHLITATGQRVTLRCSPRSGDLSVYWYQQSLDQGLQFLIQYYNGEERAKGNILERFSAQQFPDLHSELNLSSLELGDSALYFCASSGQRGFGNEQYFGPGTRLTVT.

The chain links TRBV9 to TRBJ2-2, with D unresolved. The germline V and J ends were trimmed by 0 bases and 6 bases, with 6 bases remaining between them. This CDR3 spans 13 amino acids. Per germline, CDR1 SGDLS and CDR2 YYNGEE. The CDR3 reads CASSVGTAGELFF. For the CDR3, the DNA is TGTGCCAGCAGCGTAGGCACTGCCGGGGAGCTGTTTTTT.

The chain carries TRBV29-1 and TRBJ2-5; 8 bases agree with TRBD2. This CDR3 is built from 15 residues. CDR1 is SQVTM and CDR2 is ANQGSEA in the germline V gene. The J segment lost 5 bases and the V segment lost 6 bases, leaving 14 bases of the junction unmatched. This CDR3 reads CSVLNQRGPWETQYF. The CDR3 DNA is TGCAGCGTGCTGAACCAGCGGGGGCCTTGGGAGACCCAGTACTTC.

The rearrangement links TRBV5-1 to TRBJ2-5, with D possibly matching TRBD1 (6 bases). CDR3 length equals 14 residues. V lost 5 bases, J lost 0 bases, and 11 bases lay in between. The germline V gene has CDR1 SGHRS and CDR2 YFSETQ. CDR3 sequence: CASSGQNYQETQYF. CDR3 DNA: TGCGCCAGCAGTGGACAGAATTACCAAGAGACCCAGTACTTC. Full variable domain (missing parts from reference TRBV5-1 and TRBJ2-5): KAGVTQTPRYLIKTRGQQVTLSCSPISGHRSVSWYQQTPGQGLQFLFEYFSETQRNKGNFPGRFSGRQFSNSRSEMNVSTLELGDSALYLCASSGQNYQETQYFGPGTRLLVL.

The V and J genes are TRBV28 and TRBJ2-7; no reliable D call. This CDR3 spans 10 amino acids. The germline CDR1 and CDR2 sequences are MDHEN and SYDVKM. V lost 8 bases and J lost 6, with 8 bases in between. The CDR3 nucleotides are TGTGCCAGCGCTCGATTCGAGCAGTACTTC. Protein product: CASARFEQYF. The full variable domain, with the rest looked up from reference TRBV28 and TRBJ2-7, is DVKVTQSSRYLVKRTGEKVFLECVQDMDHENMFWYRQDPGLGLRLIYFSYDVKMKEKGDIPEGYSVSREKKERFSLILESASTNQTSMYLCASARFEQYFGPGTRLTVT.

V usage is TRBV11-2 and J usage is TRBJ1-2; a weak D match, TRBD1 (6 bases). The germline CDR1 and CDR2 sequences are SGHAT and FQNNGV. The CDR3 runs 15 residues. The germline V and J ends were trimmed by 2 bases and 2 bases, with 12 bases remaining between them. The CDR3 coding sequence is TGTGCCAGCAGCTTAACAGGGCGACCAAACTATGGCTACACCTTC. Translation: CASSLTGRPNYGYTF.

This clone was seen a handful of times. The V call is TRBV30, the J call TRBJ1-5; 7 nucleotides align to TRBD1. This CDR3 has 15 residues. The V gene end was trimmed by 2 bases and the J gene end by 4 bases; junction bases not matched to a gene: 8. Germline CDR1 reads GTSNPN; CDR2 reads SVGIG (reference sequence). CDR3 amino acids: CAWSYPDRQNQPQHF. Written as DNA, the CDR3 is TGTGCCTGGAGTTACCCGGACAGGCAAAATCAGCCCCAGCATTTT.

In its sample, this clone was seen a few times. V gene TRBV29-1 combines with J gene TRBJ1-1; a weak D match, TRBD1 (6 bases). The CDR3 loop spans 14 amino acids. V dropped 3 bases and J dropped 0 bases, with 11 bases sitting between them. CDR1 SQVTM and CDR2 ANQGSEA come from the germline V gene. This chain's CDR3 is CSVDNRDMNTEAFF. The CDR3 DNA reads TGCAGCGTTGATAACAGGGATATGAACACTGAAGCTTTCTTT.

The J gene is TRBJ1-5, the V gene TRBV28; D is possibly TRBD1 (5 bases). With 6 bases removed from V and 0 bases from J, the gap between germline ends came to 9 bases. The CDR3 totals 14 residues. Per the germline V gene, CDR1 is MDHEN and CDR2 is SYDVKM. In nucleotides, the CDR3 is TGTGCCAGCAGGACAGCGTATAGCAATCAGCCCCAGCATTTT. Its translation is CASRTAYSNQPQHF.